This entry lists 32 T cell receptor beta chains sequenced from one sample in a study of shared clonotypes between healthy human individuals. Method: immunoSEQ multiplex PCR; TCRdb's copy keeps in-frame clones and lacks some. Of 800,000 or so clones in the sample, 96% are singletons; the top ten hold over 0.2%. Naivety among CD8 cells was defined by CD45RO negativity and positive CCR7 selection, thereby excluding terminally differentiated effector memory CD45RA+ cells. The specimen sequenced was naive CD8+ T cells sorted from blood. These receptors were taken from a man aged 30 to 39 in good health.

V is TRBV28 and J is TRBJ1-4; D ambiguous. Germline V CDR1 and CDR2: MDHEN, SYDVKM. V lost 4 bases, J lost 8 bases, and 11 bases lay in between. The CDR3 is 13 residues long. CDR3 in amino acids: CASSWAGGEKLFF. The CDR3 DNA is TGTGCCAGCAGTTGGGCGGGTGGGGAAAAACTGTTTTTT.

This clone is a singleton in its sample. The chain is built from TRBV7-2 and TRBJ2-7; D gene unclear. The CDR3 loop spans 14 amino acids. Trimming pared 1 base from V and 4 bases from J, leaving 11 bases between. Looked up from germline, CDR1 is SGHTA and CDR2 is FQGNSA. DNA of the CDR3: TGTGCCAGCAGCTTAGAAGTTTTAATGTACGAGCAGTACTTC. Translation gives CASSLEVLMYEQYF.

The chain joins TRBV11-2 to TRBJ2-5; 8 bases map to TRBD2. J gave up 2 bases and V 4 bases, and 12 bases lay outside the gene matches. CDR1 SGHAT and CDR2 FQNNGV come from the germline V gene. The CDR3 contains 17 residues. CDR3 loop: CASSSGLAGWEQETQYF. The CDR3 DNA follows: TGTGCCAGCAGCTCCGGGTTAGCGGGATGGGAACAAGAGACCCAGTACTTC. The variable domain in full, with the rest retrieved from reference TRBV11-2 and TRBJ2-5, is EAGVAQSPRYKIIEKRQSVAFWCNPISGHATLYWYQQILGQGPKLLIQFQNNGVVDDSQLPKDRFSAERLKGVDSTLKIQPAKLEDSAVYLCASSSGLAGWEQETQYFGPGTRLLVL.

Turning to this clone: The identical CDR3 is also encoded by other nucleotide sequences in the sample. The genes are TRBV10-2 and TRBJ2-7; D is unclear. Germline V gene lookup returns CDR1 WSHSY and CDR2 SAAADI. The CDR3 sequence is 12 residues long. V gave up 6 bases and J gave up 3 bases, with 9 bases separating them. CDR3 sequence: CASSSNGYEQYF. The DNA for the CDR3 is TGCGCCAGCAGCTCCAATGGCTACGAGCAGTACTTC.

About this clone itself: This sample also contains other DNA sequences that code for the same CDR3. The chain is built from TRBV7-6 and TRBJ1-2; 7 nucleotides align to TRBD1. Trimming took 6 bases from V and 2 from J; bases not matched to a gene: 9. This CDR3 contains 15 residues. Germline V lookup: CDR1 SGHVS, CDR2 FNYEAQ. CDR3 in amino acids: CASSSTTGANYGYTF. The CDR3 coding sequence is TGTGCCAGCAGTTCAACAACAGGGGCCAACTATGGCTACACCTTC.

In its sample, this clone was seen once. This sequence joins TRBV11-2 and TRBJ2-7; D gene unclear. The CDR3 consists of 13 residues. Per the germline V gene, CDR1 is SGHAT and CDR2 is FQNNGV. The ends were cut back, 3 bases at V and 3 bases at J, with 9 bases in the middle. CDR3 sequence (DNA): TGTGCCAGCAGCTTTCCTAGGCTCTACGAGCAGTACTTC. Its protein product is CASSFPRLYEQYF.

Comment on this clone: The same CDR3 can be traced to other DNA sequences in this sample. The V gene is TRBV27, the J gene TRBJ2-7; D is uncertain. From germline, CDR1 is MNHEY and CDR2 SMNVEV (reference sequence). The CDR3 extends over 13 amino acids. The ends were cut back, 0 bases at V and 1 base at J, with 4 bases in the middle. CDR3 nucleotide sequence: TGTGCCAGCAGTTTATCCGGATCCTACGAGCAGTACTTC. Translating gives CASSLSGSYEQYF.

Concerning this clone: The germline gene is not matched at one end of the junction; a read error may be the cause. The chain employs TRBV29-1 and TRBJ2-7, with D perhaps TRBD1 or TRBD2 (5 bases each). CDR3 length equals 11 residues. The germline V gene has CDR1 SQVTM and CDR2 ANQGSEA. DNA of the CDR3: TGCAGCGTTGAGCTGGGACCCTACCTTCGGTTC. Its protein product is CSVELGPYLRF.

The chain joins TRBV28 to TRBJ2-3; 8 bases align to TRBD2. Germline CDR1 reads MDHEN; CDR2 reads SYDVKM. The CDR3 totals 16 residues. The J segment lost 3 bases and the V segment lost 3 bases, leaving 8 bases of the junction unmatched. CDR3 in amino acids: CASSFGAGVNTDTQYF. The CDR3 nucleotides read TGTGCCAGCAGTTTTGGAGCGGGAGTTAATACAGATACGCAGTATTTT.

V usage is TRBV7-9 and J usage is TRBJ2-7, with D tentatively TRBD2 (5 bases). The CDR3 has 14 residues. CDR1 is SEHNR, CDR2 FQNEAQ, per germline (reference sequence). Trimming left V 4 bases short and J 3 bases short, with 13 bases between. This CDR3 reads CASSSPLEFYEQYF. The CDR3 nucleotides are TGTGCCAGCAGCTCTCCACTAGAATTCTACGAGCAGTACTTC.

V is TRBV4-3 and J is TRBJ2-7, with D possibly being TRBD2 (5 bases). Between the trimmed V and J ends, which lost 0 bases and 5 bases, there was a span of 17 bases. CDR3 length: 16 residues. Per the germline V gene, CDR1 is LGHNA and CDR2 is YSLEER. CDR3 residues: CASSQESRGRRNEQYF. The CDR3 coding sequence is TGCGCCAGCAGCCAAGAATCCCGCGGACGGAGGAACGAGCAGTACTTC.

The count of this clone is one. The chain joins TRBV29-1 to TRBJ2-7, with TRBD2 as a possible D gene (6 bases). Germline V gene lookup returns CDR1 SQVTM and CDR2 ANQGSEA. This CDR3 has 15 residues. Trimming pared 6 bases from V and 0 bases from J, leaving 18 bases between. The CDR3 DNA sequence: TGCAGCGTATGGGATGGGGGAGGTTCCTCCTACGAGCAGTACTTC. Translating it yields CSVWDGGGSSYEQYF.

The chain couples TRBV5-1 to TRBJ2-7, with D perhaps matching TRBD2 (6 bases). The CDR3 length is 16 residues. Germline values: CDR1 SGHRS, CDR2 YFSETQ. Trimming shortened V by 3 bases and J by 6 bases, and 22 bases separated the two germline ends. CDR3 sequence (DNA): TGCGCCAGCAGCTCTCCGGGAGTCCATCTTCTGGGCGAGCAGTACTTC. This sequence encodes CASSSPGVHLLGEQYF.

This clone was picked up one time. The chain couples TRBV5-1 to TRBJ2-3, with TRBD2 matching 12 bases. V shed 0 bases and J 2 bases; nucleotides not matched to a gene: 7. CDR1 is SGHRS and CDR2 is YFSETQ in the germline V gene. This CDR3 has 18 residues. This chain's CDR3 is CASSLEGLAGSYTDTQYF. The CDR3 coding sequence is TGCGCCAGCAGCTTGGAAGGACTAGCGGGAAGTTACACAGATACGCAGTATTTT.

The chain recombines TRBV29-1 with TRBJ2-5; perhaps TRBD1 as D (7 bases). V was trimmed by 1 base and J by 2 bases, leaving 14 bases between them. The CDR3 runs to 15 residues. Germline assignment: CDR1 SQVTM and CDR2 ANQGSEA. As DNA, the CDR3 is TGCAGCGTTGAAGGCAGGGGGGCCTCACAAGAGACCCAGTACTTC. It is translated as CSVEGRGASQETQYF.

The V and J genes are TRBV11-3 and TRBJ2-7; 7 nucleotides match TRBD2. Germline trimming cut 5 bases from V and 0 bases from J; bases unmatched to any gene: 7. Germline values: CDR1 SGHNT, CDR2 YENEEA. The CDR3 length is 15 residues. The CDR3 DNA reads as TGTGCCAGCAGCACGACTAGCAGTCCCTCCTACGAGCAGTACTTC. Protein: CASSTTSSPSYEQYF.

The chain is built from TRBV28 and TRBJ1-2, with a weak D call TRBD1 (6 bases). V lost 3 bases and J lost 5, with 13 bases in between. The CDR3 has 14 residues. Germline loops: CDR1 MDHEN, CDR2 SYDVKM. The CDR3 sequence: CASSFQGQSYGYTF. In nucleotides, the CDR3 is TGTGCCAGCAGTTTCCAAGGACAGAGTTATGGCTACACCTTC.

The chain links TRBV7-9 to TRBJ1-4, with 8 bases aligning to TRBD1. V lost 5 bases, J lost 7 bases, and 6 bases stayed unmatched. This CDR3 spans 14 amino acids. From germline, CDR1 is SEHNR and CDR2 FQNEAQ (reference sequence). The DNA of the CDR3 is TGTGCCAGCAGCCCGGAACAGGGGGGTGAAAAACTGTTTTTT. Encoded protein: CASSPEQGGEKLFF.

The chain links TRBV10-3 to TRBJ2-5; D remains unclear. The germline V and J ends were trimmed by 8 bases and 5 bases, with 12 bases remaining between them. The CDR3 runs 12 residues. In germline, CDR1 is ENHRY, CDR2 SYGVKD. The DNA for the CDR3 is TGTGCCATCGGACGGCCTGGGGAGACCCAGTACTTC. Translated: CAIGRPGETQYF.

This clone appeared a single time. The chain combines TRBV4-1 with TRBJ2-7; 7 nucleotides agree with TRBD2. V lost 4 bases to trimming and J lost 2 bases; unmatched junction nucleotides: 14. This CDR3 has 17 amino acids. Germline CDR1 and CDR2: MGHRA and YSYEKL. CDR3 nucleotides: TGCGCCAGCAGCCTTGGGGGGGGAGGAGCGGAAACCTACGAGCAGTACTTC. Translation: CASSLGGGGAETYEQYF.

The genes are TRBV6-5 and TRBJ2-1; 7 bases map to TRBD1. This CDR3 spans 14 amino acids. CDR1 MNHEY and CDR2 SVGAGI come from the germline V gene. With V trimmed by 0 bases and J by 5 bases, 1 base remained unmatched. The CDR3 spells CASSYSDRNNEQFF. In DNA, the CDR3 is TGTGCCAGCAGTTACTCGGACAGGAACAATGAGCAGTTCTTC.

The chain joins TRBV5-1 to TRBJ1-1; the D is unclear. V gave up 3 bases and J gave up 8 bases, with 17 bases separating them. Germline V CDR1 and CDR2: SGHRS, YFSETQ. CDR3 size: 14 residues. The CDR3 DNA reads as TGCGCCAGCAGCTCCGGCGGAAGGCCACGGGAAGCTTTCTTT. Protein product: CASSSGGRPREAFF.

The chain carries TRBV5-5 and TRBJ2-2; 12 bases line up with TRBD1. V trimming: 1 base; J trimming: 5 bases; junction bases outside the gene matches: 6. This CDR3 comprises 17 residues. Germline values: CDR1 SGHKS, CDR2 YYEKEE (reference sequence). This CDR3 reads CASSLWGQGALTGELFF. The CDR3 DNA follows: TGTGCCAGCAGCTTGTGGGGACAGGGGGCTTTGACCGGGGAGCTGTTTTTT.

The chain has TRBV29-1 and TRBJ1-1; 7 positions match TRBD1. CDR1 and CDR2 from the germline V gene are SQVTM and ANQGSEA. The V segment lost 6 bases and the J segment 4 bases; nucleotides outside the gene matches: 8. The CDR3 spans 13 residues. CDR3 region: CSVENRGITEAFF. In nucleotides, the CDR3 is TGCAGCGTCGAAAACAGGGGAATCACTGAAGCTTTCTTT.

The CDR3 region is CASSQEQGWYEQYF. CDR3 DNA: TGCGCCAGCAGCCAAGAGCAGGGGTGGTACGAGCAGTACTTC. The chain employs TRBV4-1 and TRBJ2-7; TRBD1 is a possible D gene (6 bases). The V and J ends lost 0 bases and 4 bases respectively, with 10 bases between them. This CDR3 region has 14 residues. The V gene's germline CDR1 is MGHRA and CDR2 YSYEKL.

To note about this clone: In the same sample, other DNA sequences code for this CDR3. This chain joins TRBV28 and TRBJ2-1, with 13 bases lining up with TRBD2. The V and J ends lost 4 bases and 4 bases, in that order; junction bases with no gene match: 1. The length of the CDR3 is 15 residues. The germline CDR1 and CDR2 sequences are MDHEN and SYDVKM. Here the CDR3 DNA reads TGTGCCAGCAGTTCACTAGCGGGAGGGTACAATGAGCAGTTCTTC. As protein: CASSSLAGGYNEQFF.

The chain carries TRBV30 and TRBJ1-1; D ambiguous. The CDR3 spans 12 residues. CDR1 and CDR2 from the germline V gene are GTSNPN and SVGIG (reference sequence). With 1 base removed from V and 4 bases from J, the gap between germline ends came to 7 bases. CDR3: CAWSGCGTEAFF. CDR3 DNA: TGTGCCTGGAGTGGATGTGGCACTGAAGCTTTCTTT.

The J gene is TRBJ1-2, the V gene TRBV25-1; D is ambiguous. The CDR3 extends over 16 amino acids. Deletions cut 0 bases from V and 4 bases from J, with 15 bases between. From germline, CDR1 is MGHDK and CDR2 SYGVNS. This chain's CDR3 is CASSEYTDLRLYGYTF. CDR3 DNA: TGTGCCAGCAGTGAATACACGGACCTCAGGCTCTATGGCTACACCTTC.

The rearrangement uses TRBV10-3 and TRBJ2-3, with TRBD2 matching over 7 bases. The length of the CDR3 is 14 residues. Losses at the gene ends were 7 bases for V and 1 base for J; bases not matched to a gene: 5. CDR1 is ENHRY, CDR2 SYGVKD, per germline. In DNA form, the CDR3 reads TGTGCCATCACGGAGCGGGGACGCACAGATACGCAGTATTTT. Protein sequence: CAITERGRTDTQYF.

The genes are TRBV7-6 and TRBJ2-3, with 8 bases matching TRBD1. Germline assignment: CDR1 SGHVS and CDR2 FNYEAQ. Losses at the gene ends were 4 bases for V and 4 bases for J; bases not matched to a gene: 4. CDR3 length equals 14 residues. CDR3 sequence: CASSSRQGSDTQYF. CDR3 sequence (DNA): TGTGCCAGCAGCTCCCGACAGGGGTCAGATACGCAGTATTTT.

J is TRBJ1-5 and V is TRBV10-3, with 7 bases that match TRBD1. Trimming took 2 bases from V and 7 from J; bases not matched to a gene: 8. The CDR3 contains 15 residues. CDR1 ENHRY and CDR2 SYGVKD come from the germline V gene. The CDR3: CAISEGEGARQPQHF. CDR3 sequence (DNA): TGTGCCATCAGTGAGGGCGAGGGGGCGAGACAGCCCCAGCATTTT.

This chain links TRBV6-1 with TRBJ2-3, with D hard to call. V was clipped by 0 bases and J by 5 bases, with 9 bases between them. The CDR3 loop spans 14 amino acids. Per the germline V gene, CDR1 is MNHNS and CDR2 is SASEGT. The CDR3 coding sequence is TGTGCCAGCAGTGAAGCATTATGGGAAGATACGCAGTATTTT. Translated, it gives CASSEALWEDTQYF.